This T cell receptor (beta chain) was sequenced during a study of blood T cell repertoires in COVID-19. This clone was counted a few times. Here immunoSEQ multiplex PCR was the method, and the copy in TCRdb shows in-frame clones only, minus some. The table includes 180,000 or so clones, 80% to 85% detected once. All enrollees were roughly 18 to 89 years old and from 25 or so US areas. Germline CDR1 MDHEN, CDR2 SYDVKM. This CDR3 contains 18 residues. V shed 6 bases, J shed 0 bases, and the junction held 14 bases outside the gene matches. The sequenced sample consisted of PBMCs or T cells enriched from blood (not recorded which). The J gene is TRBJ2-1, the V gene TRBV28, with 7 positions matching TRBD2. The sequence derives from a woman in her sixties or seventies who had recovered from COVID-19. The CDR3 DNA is TGTGCCAGCAGCTCCATCCTAGCGGTGATGAGCTCCTACAATGAGCAGTTCTTC. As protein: CASSSILAVMSSYNEQFF. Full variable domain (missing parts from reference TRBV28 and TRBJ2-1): DVKVTQSSRYLVKRTGEKVFLECVQDMDHENMFWYRQDPGLGLRLIYFSYDVKMKEKGDIPEGYSVSREKKERFSLILESASTNQTSMYLCASSSILAVMSSYNEQFFGPGTRLTVL.